This record concerns one T cell receptor (beta chain) sequence. Its antigen remains unknown. This record belongs to a study of OX40 agonist ivuxolimab in advanced cancers. Whole-study findings and limits: CD4+ and CD8+ blood T cells expanded clonally by week 6 at 0.1 to 3.0 mg/kg. More expanded clones were found, on average, in CD8+ than in CD4+ T cells.

Germline assignment: CDR1 SGHTA and CDR2 FQGTGA. The CDR3 has 17 amino acids. The ends lost 3 bases at V and 4 bases at J; junction bases unmatched: 6. Generated by immunoSEQ multiplex PCR, the TCRdb table keeps only in-frame clones and is missing some. The repertoire holds tens of thousands of clones, with roughly nine tenths as singletons. Exclusion of a patient followed from autoimmune disease history or systemic immunosuppression. Sample: CD4+ or CD8+ T cells sorted from blood, taken in a trial of the OX40 agonist ivuxolimab. This TCR derives from an adult with an advanced solid tumor such as melanoma, head and neck, liver or kidney cancer. This chain joins TRBV7-3 and TRBJ2-3; 14 positions match TRBD2. DNA of the CDR3: TGTGCCAGCAGCTTCTCAGTGACTAGCGGGAGGGCAGATACGCAGTATTTT. It is translated as CASSFSVTSGRADTQYF. The full variable domain, rest sourced from reference TRBV7-3 and TRBJ2-3, is GAGVSQTPSNKVTEKGKYVELRCDPISGHTALYWYRQSLGQGPEFLIYFQGTGAADDSGLPNDRFFAVRPEGSVSTLKIQRTERGDSAVYLCASSFSVTSGRADTQYFGPGTRLTVL.